This paragraph covers one T cell receptor beta chain sequence. These data belong to a study of blood T cell repertoires in COVID-19. Study details: The origin of the acute and convalescent COVID-19 samples was the United States, Italy and Spain. PBMCs, B-cell-depleted T cells, or T cells were the source of the cDNA or gDNA that made up the material.

Under the authors' procedure: Amplified reference gene primers provided the basis for estimating nucleated cell counts. Measured with immunoSEQ multiplex PCR; TCRdb has only the in-frame clones, and not every one. V and J calls and clone size are those listed in that table; D and trimming were worked out from the DNA. The sample contains about 130,000 clones, about 72% of which appear only once. The CDR3 is 8 amino acids. Germline V gives CDR1 DFQATT, CDR2 SNEGSKA (reference sequence). Deletions cut 5 bases from V and 13 bases from J, with 8 bases between. This chain links TRBV20-1 with TRBJ1-2; D uncertain. Sequenced sample: peripheral blood. This receptor was identified in a woman between 65 and 79 years old with acute or convalescent COVID-19. CDR3 sequence (DNA): TGCAGTGCTGGACGGGGCACCTTC. This encodes CSAGRGTF.